Below, 30 T cell receptor beta chains from the same sample are listed, as sequenced in a study of Ad26.COV2.S vaccination and SARS-CoV-2 variants. Treatment indicated: some 19 received Ad26.COV2.S at low or high dose, single or two shots; 5 received placebo; per-sample allocation not given. Sampling happened 63 days after the first vaccine or placebo injection. Assay: immunoSEQ multiplex PCR; the TCRdb copy retains only in-frame clones and omits some. The sample contains approximately 420,000 clones, about nine tenths of which appear only once. The material sequenced was peripheral blood, taken in a trial of Ad26.COV2.S vaccine versus placebo. All receptors derive from a person between 18 and 59 years old who received the Ad26.COV2.S COVID-19 vaccine or a placebo.

The CDR3 sequence is CASSQGWQGPLNSPLHF. In DNA form, the CDR3 reads TGTGCCAGCAGCCAAGGTTGGCAGGGACCATTGAACTCACCCCTCCACTTT. The rearrangement links TRBV3-1 (or the pseudogene TRBV3-2) to TRBJ1-6; TRBD1 is a possible D gene (5 bases). The V gene's germline CDR1 is LGHDT and CDR2 YNNKEL (reference sequence). Trimming removed 1 base at V and 10 bases at J, with 20 bases between. The CDR3 is 17 residues long.

Of note for this clone: This sequence may be a read error, since a much larger clone differs from it by one base. The chain is built from TRBV6-5 and TRBJ2-5; 11 nucleotides match TRBD2. With 6 bases clipped from V and 2 bases from J, the junction kept 2 bases outside the gene matches. Germline CDR1 is MNHEY and CDR2 is SVGAGI. This CDR3 has 14 residues. The DNA of the CDR3 is TGTGCCAGCAGAACTAGCGGGGGACAAGAGACCCAGTACTTC. Residues: CASRTSGGQETQYF.

The rearrangement joins TRBV7-6 to TRBJ1-6; unclear D gene. The length of the CDR3 is 15 residues. The V and J ends lost 6 bases and 6 bases respectively, with 15 bases between them. Germline CDR1 and CDR2: SGHVS and FNYEAQ. The CDR3 region is CASRRVALRNSPLHF. The CDR3 DNA reads as TGTGCCAGCAGAAGGGTGGCTCTCCGTAATTCACCCCTCCACTTT.

The J gene is TRBJ1-6, the V gene TRBV21-1. TRBV21-1 is noted as a pseudogene. The CDR3 consists of 14 residues. The CDR3 DNA sequence: TGTGCCAACCCTTCCCTTTCGCTTAATTCACCCCTCCACTTT. Translation gives CANPSLSLNSPLHF.

The rearrangement links TRBV13 to TRBJ1-2, with D unclear. The V end was cut by 5 bases, the J end by 2 bases, with 6 bases between. Germline loops: CDR1 PRHDT, CDR2 FYEKMQ (reference sequence). The CDR3 has 12 residues. The CDR3 loop reads CASSRRNYGYTF. The DNA for the CDR3 is TGTGCCAGCAGCAGGAGGAACTATGGCTACACCTTC. The variable domain in full, completed from reference TRBV13 and TRBJ1-2, reads AAGVIQSPRHLIKEKRETATLKCYPIPRHDTVYWYQQGPGQDPQFLISFYEKMQSDKGSIPDRFSAQQFSDYHSELNMSSLELGDSALYFCASSRRNYGYTFGSGTRLTVV.

The rearrangement joins TRBV29-1 to TRBJ2-1, with 8 bases that match TRBD1. The CDR3 has 13 amino acids. Looked up from germline, CDR1 is SQVTM and CDR2 is ANQGSEA. The V segment lost 6 bases and the J segment 1 base; nucleotides outside the gene matches: 2. CDR3 nucleotides: TGCAGCGTAGGACAGGGATCCTACAATGAGCAGTTCTTC. It specifies CSVGQGSYNEQFF.

This rearrangement joins TRBV11-3 to TRBJ2-1; 14 positions match TRBD2. Trimming took 5 bases from V and 0 from J; bases not matched to a gene: 3. The V gene's germline CDR1 is SGHNT and CDR2 YENEEA. The CDR3 sequence is 17 residues long. CDR3: CASSRTSGGSSYNEQFF. The CDR3, as DNA: TGTGCCAGCAGCCGGACTAGCGGGGGGAGCTCCTACAATGAGCAGTTCTTC.

The V gene is TRBV7-9, the J gene TRBJ2-1; 7 bases fit TRBD2. V trimming: 5 bases; J trimming: 9 bases; junction bases outside the gene matches: 7. This CDR3 has 13 residues. Germline assignment: CDR1 SEHNR and CDR2 FQNEAQ (reference sequence). The CDR3 region is CASSQAGDAEQFF. The CDR3 nucleotides are TGTGCCAGCAGCCAGGCGGGGGATGCTGAGCAGTTCTTC.

This clone was found once. The rearrangement links TRBV18 to TRBJ2-7, with a weak D call TRBD1 (5 bases). V lost 5 bases, J lost 5 bases, and 16 bases lay in between. In germline, CDR1 is KGHSH, CDR2 LQKENI. The CDR3 totals 14 residues. CDR3 coding DNA: TGTGCCAGCTCATTTTCCAGGGAATCCGACGAGCAGTACTTC. It codes for CASSFSRESDEQYF.

This clone was counted a single time. The V and J genes are TRBV6-1 and TRBJ2-5; 8 bases map to TRBD2. CDR3 length equals 17 residues. Germline lookup yields CDR1 MNHNS and CDR2 SASEGT. With V trimmed by 0 bases and J by 2 bases, 8 bases remained unmatched. This chain's CDR3 is CASSEAGAGDPQETQYF. The DNA for the CDR3 is TGTGCCAGCAGTGAAGCAGGAGCGGGAGATCCTCAAGAGACCCAGTACTTC.

This clone has just one count. The chain has TRBV28 and TRBJ1-1, with 9 nucleotides matching TRBD1. The CDR3 loop spans 12 amino acids. Germline-derived CDR1 and CDR2 are MDHEN and SYDVKM. Germline trimming cut 5 bases from V and 10 bases from J; bases unmatched to any gene: 5. The CDR3 sequence: CASSPQDRGAFF. For the CDR3, the DNA is TGTGCCAGCAGTCCCCAGGACAGGGGAGCTTTCTTT.

There are a few counts of this clone. V usage is TRBV2 and J usage is TRBJ1-1; D remains unclear. Trimming removed 6 bases from V and 6 bases from J, with 8 bases in between. The CDR3 length is 11 residues. The germline V gene has CDR1 SNHLY and CDR2 FYNNEI. CDR3 sequence reads: CASRISSEAFF. The CDR3 DNA follows: TGTGCCAGCAGAATCTCCTCTGAAGCTTTCTTT.

This sequence joins TRBV25-1 and TRBJ1-4; no firm D call. This CDR3 region has 10 residues. V lost 6 bases, J lost 14 bases, and 10 bases lay in between. The germline CDR1 and CDR2 sequences are MGHDK and SYGVNS. The CDR3 here is CASSGEDLFF. DNA of the CDR3: TGTGCCAGCAGCGGTGAAGACCTGTTTTTT.

The chain links TRBV5-5 to TRBJ1-1; D is ambiguous. Trimming cost V 4 bases and J 4 bases, with 14 bases left between them. CDR3 size: 14 residues. Germline assignment: CDR1 SGHKS and CDR2 YYEKEE (reference sequence). The CDR3: CASSRTATGTEAFF. The CDR3 DNA is TGTGCCAGCAGCCGCACGGCCACGGGCACTGAAGCTTTCTTT.

The J gene is TRBJ2-1, the V gene TRBV1; the tabulated D call, TRBD2, remains unverified against the DNA. TRBV1 is a recognized pseudogene. The CDR3 is made up of 15 amino acids. CDR3: CTSSPAVGPSNEQFF. CDR3 coding DNA: TGCACCAGCAGCCCGGCGGTTGGCCCTAGCAATGAGCAGTTCTTC.

This chain joins TRBV3-1 (or the pseudogene TRBV3-2) and TRBJ1-3; possibly TRBD1 for D (5 bases). The CDR3 has 13 amino acids. Germline V gives CDR1 LGHDT, CDR2 YNNKEL (reference sequence). Trimming took 1 base from V and 8 from J, leaving 9 bases between them. CDR3 in DNA: TGTGCCAGCAGCCAAGGTCTGGGGCACACCATATATTTT. Protein: CASSQGLGHTIYF.

The V gene is TRBV5-1, the J gene TRBJ2-3; tentatively, D is TRBD1 (6 bases). Trimming took off 4 bases at V and 0 bases at J, with 12 bases between the two ends. There are 15 residues in the CDR3. In germline, CDR1 is SGHRS, CDR2 YFSETQ. The CDR3 nucleotides read TGCGCCAGCAGCACCGGACAGTTTAGCACAGATACGCAGTATTTT. Translated: CASSTGQFSTDTQYF. The whole variable domain, remainder taken from reference TRBV5-1 and TRBJ2-3, is KAGVTQTPRYLIKTRGQQVTLSCSPISGHRSVSWYQQTPGQGLQFLFEYFSETQRNKGNFPGRFSGRQFSNSRSEMNVSTLELGDSALYLCASSTGQFSTDTQYFGPGTRLTVL.

CDR3 bases: TGTGCCAGCAGCTTAGCGTTCCAGACAGGGGCCGGGAATGAAAAACTGTTTTTT. Protein: CASSLAFQTGAGNEKLFF. This sequence joins TRBV7-9 and TRBJ1-4, with TRBD1 matching 8 bases. Unmatched junction bases numbered 11, after V lost 0 bases and J lost 5 bases. CDR3 length equals 18 residues. Germline assignment: CDR1 SEHNR and CDR2 FQNEAQ (reference sequence).

Many counts were recorded for this clone. V gene TRBV18 combines with J gene TRBJ1-1; D is unclear. Per germline, CDR1 KGHSH and CDR2 LQKENI. Deletions cut 0 bases from V and 5 bases from J, with 10 bases between. CDR3 size: 14 residues. The DNA for the CDR3 is TGTGCCAGCTCACCACCGAGGGAAGGGACTGAAGCTTTCTTT. It translates to CASSPPREGTEAFF.

The chain uses TRBV5-6 and TRBJ1-2; D is ambiguous. Germline CDR1 reads SGHDT; CDR2 reads YYEEEE. Between the trimmed V and J ends, which lost 2 bases and 11 bases, there was a span of 10 bases. The length of the CDR3 is 11 residues. The CDR3 nucleotides read TGTGCCAGCAGCTTCGGAATGGGGTACACCTTC. Its protein product is CASSFGMGYTF. Combining the CDR3 with reference TRBV5-6 and TRBJ1-2 gives the whole variable domain DAGVTQSPTHLIKTRGQQVTLRCSPKSGHDTVSWYQQALGQGPQFIFQYYEEEERQRGNFPDRFSGHQFPNYSSELNVNALLLGDSALYLCASSFGMGYTFGSGTRLTVV.

The chain joins TRBV6-1 to TRBJ1-5; perhaps TRBD1 as D (5 bases). V was shortened by 3 bases and J by 5 bases, with 14 bases between the two germline ends. There are 15 residues in the CDR3. CDR1 is MNHNS and CDR2 is SASEGT in the germline V gene. The CDR3 loop is CASSDRDGGDQPQHF. The CDR3 coding sequence is TGTGCCAGCAGTGACAGGGACGGGGGGGATCAGCCCCAGCATTTT.

The rearrangement uses TRBV6-5 and TRBJ1-1; D is undetermined. V dropped 6 bases and J dropped 0 bases, with 8 bases sitting between them. CDR1 and CDR2 from the germline V gene are MNHEY and SVGAGI. The CDR3 consists of 13 residues. The CDR3 reads CASREAVNTEAFF. CDR3 nucleotide sequence: TGTGCCAGCAGGGAGGCGGTGAACACTGAAGCTTTCTTT.

This clone was observed once. The genes are TRBV12-3 or TRBV12-4 and TRBJ2-1; D gene ambiguous. V shed 1 base and J shed 16 bases, with 11 bases lying between them. CDR3 length: 11 residues. The CDR3 DNA sequence: TGTGCCAGCAGTTTAGGGAGTTTGGTATTCTTC. Translated, it gives CASSLGSLVFF.

The V and J genes are TRBV11-2 and TRBJ2-2; no reliable D call. The CDR3 totals 15 residues. V lost 4 bases, J lost 2 bases, and 11 bases lay in between. Germline CDR1 and CDR2: SGHAT and FQNNGV. CDR3 DNA: TGTGCCAGCAGCTGGATCAGGAACAACACCGGGGAGCTGTTTTTT. Its translation is CASSWIRNNTGELFF.

The genes are TRBV6-1 and TRBJ1-1; maybe TRBD1 (5 bases). The ends were cut back, 1 base at V and 9 bases at J, with 15 bases in the middle. CDR1 and CDR2 from the germline V gene are MNHNS and SASEGT. The CDR3 contains 14 residues. In nucleotides, the CDR3 is TGTGCCAGCAGTGAAGGGTTGGCGGCAGGGAAAGCTTTCTTT. It is translated as CASSEGLAAGKAFF.

The genes are TRBV5-1 and TRBJ2-5; D gene ambiguous. Trimming removed 4 bases from V and 1 base from J, with 11 bases in between. There are 14 residues in the CDR3. The V gene's germline CDR1 is SGHRS and CDR2 YFSETQ. In DNA, the CDR3 is TGCGCCAGCAGCCTGTTGTGGGGCCAAGAGACCCAGTACTTC. It specifies CASSLLWGQETQYF.

V gene TRBV6-5 combines with J gene TRBJ1-1; D possibly corresponds to TRBD1 (5 bases). The germline V gene has CDR1 MNHEY and CDR2 SVGAGI. This CDR3 is built from 15 residues. V was pared by 2 bases and J by 2 bases, with 12 bases between. CDR3 sequence (DNA): TGTGCCAGCAGTTACAAGGGGCAGGCCAACACTGAAGCTTTCTTT. Protein: CASSYKGQANTEAFF.

The chain has TRBV5-4 and TRBJ2-1; 11 bases align to TRBD2. Germline CDR1 SGHNT, CDR2 YYREEE (reference sequence). The ends lost 4 bases at V and 2 bases at J; junction bases unmatched: 2. The CDR3 totals 15 residues. CDR3 in amino acids: CASSISGGAYNEQFF. The CDR3 DNA follows: TGTGCCAGCAGCATTAGCGGGGGGGCCTACAATGAGCAGTTCTTC.

The chain couples TRBV5-4 to TRBJ1-1; D is uncertain. Germline values: CDR1 SGHNT, CDR2 YYREEE (reference sequence). The CDR3 contains 12 residues. The germline V and J ends were trimmed by 1 base and 7 bases, with 8 bases remaining between them. The CDR3 is CASSLTGLEAFF. CDR3 DNA sequence: TGTGCCAGCAGCTTGACTGGGCTTGAAGCTTTCTTT.

The V gene is TRBV27, the J gene TRBJ2-7, with 10 bases aligning to TRBD1. Germline V gene sequence: CDR1 MNHEY, CDR2 SMNVEV (reference sequence). J was trimmed by 3 bases and V by 1 base; bases with no gene match: 0. The CDR3 loop spans 14 amino acids. CDR3 sequence (DNA): TGTGCCAGCAGTTTATGGGACAGGGGCTACGAGCAGTACTTC. Its translation is CASSLWDRGYEQYF.